This T cell receptor (beta chain) was recovered during a study of T cell repertoires in cytomegalovirus infection. About the study: Indicated by public TCR beta signatures were CMV infection and matching HLA type.

Via MiXCR, TCRdb re-called the reads, giving one row per CDR3 protein. This table holds 70,000 or so distinct CDR3 sequences, under 30% found once. This CDR3 is 16 amino acids long. Germline CDR1 SGHTA, CDR2 FQGTGA. V gave up 4 bases and J gave up 8 bases; unmatched junction bases: 12. A note on this clonotype: The antigen remains unidentified.

The chain has TRBV7-3 and TRBJ2-1, with 9 bases that match TRBD2. The receptor was derived from a human donor in good health (CMV status not recorded). Some clones in this sample may be carry-over from other donors' samples. The sequencing used CD8+ T cells from cultured PBMCs, collected from culture after CMV antigen stimulation. The chain's CDR3 is CASSSTGGGAPHEQFF. For the CDR3, the DNA is TGTGCCAGCAGCTCTACAGGCGGGGGGGCCCCCCATGAGCAGTTCTTC.